Listed below are T cell receptor beta chains from one sample, sequenced in a study of multiple sclerosis patients with progressive multifocal leukoencephalopathy. Some clones are missing from TCRdb's copy, which holds only in-frame ones; the method was immunoSEQ multiplex PCR. The repertoire holds 30,000 or so clones, with around 90% as singletons. Sequenced material: PBMCs, taken from a patient treated with natalizumab. Source of these receptors: a human donor with multiple sclerosis. Both conserved end residues are part of each CDR3. The D gene is left open where the match is weak. Only some rows state a clone size, as once, few, many or a class for expanded clones.

>TRBD1|.|TRBJ1-6|TRBV2
TGTGCCAGCAGGACGGGACAGAGCTCCTATAATTCACCCCTCCACTTT
CASRTGQSSYNSPLHF
>.|.|TRBJ1-4|TRBV7-2
TGTGCCAGCAGCTCAGGGGCCCCCCCCGGGCGCGAAAAACTGTTTTTT
CASSSGAPPGREKLFF
>TRBD1|.|TRBJ2-1|TRBV7-2
TGTGCCAGCAGCCTACAGGGGAACTACAATGAGCAGTTCTTC
CASSLQGNYNEQFF
>.|.|TRBJ1-4|TRBV28
TGTGCCAGCAGTTTATCAGGGGCAGGAACTAATGAAAAACTGTTTTTT
CASSLSGAGTNEKLFF
>.|.|TRBJ1-2|TRBV29-1
TGCAGCGCCCTACAGGGTAGAGGCTATGGCTACACCTTC
CSALQGRGYGYTF
>.|.|TRBJ1-1|TRBV29-1
TGCAGCGTTAAGAGCAGGGGAGGCACTGAAGCTTTCTTT
CSVKSRGGTEAFF
>.|.|TRBJ1-5|TRBV6-6
TGTGCCAGCAGTTTCCTCAGGGATGAGGGCAATCAGCCCCAGCATTTT
CASSFLRDEGNQPQHF
>TRBD2|once|TRBJ2-5|TRBV6-6
TGTGCCAGCCTCTTAGCGGGATCTCAAGAGACCCAGTACTTC
CASLLAGSQETQYF
>.|.|TRBJ1-2|TRBV10-1
TGCGCCAGCAGACAGGATGGCTACACCTTC
CASRQDGYTF
>.|.|TRBJ2-7|TRBV5-6
TGTGCCAGCAGCGACTCCTACGAGCAGTACTTC
CASSDSYEQYF
>.|.|TRBJ2-1|TRBV18
TGTGCCAGCTCACGGAACGTTGGGGGGAATGAGCAGTTCTTC
CASSRNVGGNEQFF
>.|.|TRBJ1-1|TRBV4-3
TGCGCCAGCAGCCCTGCAGCAGGACTCAACACTGAAGCTTTCTTT
CASSPAAGLNTEAFF
>.|.|TRBJ1-2|TRBV5-5
TGTGCCAGCAGCTTGGCCCGGGGGAGAGGGTTTAATGGCTACACCTTC
CASSLARGRGFNGYTF
>.|.|TRBJ2-1|TRBV19
TGTGCCAGTAGTGAAGACAGGAGCTCCTACAATGAGCAGTTCTTC
CASSEDRSSYNEQFF
>TRBD1|.|TRBJ2-1|TRBV2
TGTGCCAGCAATCCAGAGGGGGCTAGGCCGTTCTTC
CASNPEGARPFF
>TRBD1|.|TRBJ1-1|TRBV11-3
TGTGCCAGCAGCCCACGACAGGGGGCAACGGAGTGGGACACTGAAGCTTTCTTT
CASSPRQGATEWDTEAFF
>TRBD1|few|TRBJ2-2|TRBV6-1
TGTGCCAGCAGTGAAAACAGGGGGCACACCGGGGAGCTGTTTTTT
CASSENRGHTGELFF
>.|.|TRBJ2-7|TRBV5-1
TGCGCCAGCAGCGATGCCTACGAGCAGTACTTC
CASSDAYEQYF
>TRBD2|.|TRBJ2-3|TRBV27
TGTGCCAGCAGTTCCTATTATGTTGGGCGGGGGTCTAGCACAGATACGCAGTATTTT
CASSSYYVGRGSSTDTQYF
>.|.|TRBJ2-2|TRBV10-1
TGCGCCAGCTCAACCGGGACGATGCCCGGGGAGCTGTTTTTT
CASSTGTMPGELFF
>.|.|TRBJ1-3|TRBV30
TGTGCCTGGAGTGTACAGCGGACCTCGAGAGGCTCTGGAAACACCATATATTTT
CAWSVQRTSRGSGNTIYF
>TRBD2|.|TRBJ2-5|TRBV7-9
TGTGCCAGCAGCCTCGGCGGGACTACAAAAGAGACCCAGTACTTC
CASSLGGTTKETQYF